The subject of this entry is one T cell receptor (beta chain). The target antigen is unknown. This sample is drawn from a study of a mutant IDH1 vaccine in newly diagnosed glioma. The sample's time point: week 5, during vaccination. All doses held 300 ug of mutant IDH1 20-mer peptide, with topical imiquimod. The trim removed 2 bases at V and 7 bases at J, leaving 11 bases unmatched. From germline, CDR1 is MNHNS and CDR2 SASEGT. The CDR3 has 15 amino acids. Sequenced by immunoSEQ multiplex PCR; TCRdb stores in-frame clones only, minus some. The sample yields 70,000 to 90,000 clones, roughly nine tenths seen once.

The TCR comes from a woman aged 50 to 65 with glioma. The chain uses TRBV6-1 and TRBJ2-7, with 7 bases lining up with TRBD2. Sequencing used PBMCs, obtained from a glioma patient whose treatment included an IDH1 peptide vaccine. The CDR3 DNA sequence: TGTGCCAGCAGTGAACTGACTAGCCATACTGCGGAGCAGTACTTC. Its translation is CASSELTSHTAEQYF.